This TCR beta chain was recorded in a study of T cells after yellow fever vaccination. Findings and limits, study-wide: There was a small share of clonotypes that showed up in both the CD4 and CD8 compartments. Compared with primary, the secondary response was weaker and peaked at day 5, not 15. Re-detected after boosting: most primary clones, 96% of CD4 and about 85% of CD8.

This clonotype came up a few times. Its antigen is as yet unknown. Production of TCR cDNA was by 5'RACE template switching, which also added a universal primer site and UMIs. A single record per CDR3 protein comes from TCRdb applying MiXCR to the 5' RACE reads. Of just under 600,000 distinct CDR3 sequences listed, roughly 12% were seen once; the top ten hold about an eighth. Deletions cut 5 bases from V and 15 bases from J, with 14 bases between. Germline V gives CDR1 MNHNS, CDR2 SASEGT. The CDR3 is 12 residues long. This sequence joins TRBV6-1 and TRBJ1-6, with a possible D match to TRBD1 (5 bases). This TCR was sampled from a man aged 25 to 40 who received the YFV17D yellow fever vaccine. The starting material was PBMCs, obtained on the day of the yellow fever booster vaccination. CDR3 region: CASSLWGSLLHF. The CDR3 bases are TGTGCCAGCAGTCTCTGGGGGTCTCTCCTCCACTTT.